Included here is one TCR beta chain sequence, with context. CDR3 size: 16 residues. Germline V gene data show CDR1 as SGHRS and CDR2 as YFSETQ. Trimming stripped 1 base from V and 0 bases from J, with 11 bases between. This record belongs to a study of shared clonotypes between healthy human individuals. An even split of each subset's genomic DNA across several immunoSEQ plates was performed. Repertoires were generated with immunoSEQ multiplex PCR, while TCRdb's copy carries only in-frame clones and drops some. Of about 2.4 million clones listed, around 94% are singletons. The chain recombines TRBV5-1 with TRBJ2-1, with D possibly called TRBD1 or TRBD2 (5 bases each). This clonotype was sampled from a man between 18 and 35 years old in good health. The sequenced sample consisted of naive CD4+ T cells sorted from blood. Sample subset: CD45RA+ positively selected. DNA for the CDR3: TGCGCCAGCAGCTTGTCCGGGGCCTACTCCTACAATGAGCAGTTCTTC. Translating gives CASSLSGAYSYNEQFF.